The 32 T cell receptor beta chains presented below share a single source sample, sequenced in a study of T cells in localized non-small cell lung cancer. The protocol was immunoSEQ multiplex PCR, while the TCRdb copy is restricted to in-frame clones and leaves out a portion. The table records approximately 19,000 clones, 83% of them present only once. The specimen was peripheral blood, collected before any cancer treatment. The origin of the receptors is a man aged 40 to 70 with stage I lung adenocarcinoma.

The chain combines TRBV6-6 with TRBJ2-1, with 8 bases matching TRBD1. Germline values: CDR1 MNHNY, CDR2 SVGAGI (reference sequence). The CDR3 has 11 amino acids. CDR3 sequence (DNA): TGTGCGACAGGGGTGTACAATGAGCAGTTCTTC. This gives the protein CATGVYNEQFF.

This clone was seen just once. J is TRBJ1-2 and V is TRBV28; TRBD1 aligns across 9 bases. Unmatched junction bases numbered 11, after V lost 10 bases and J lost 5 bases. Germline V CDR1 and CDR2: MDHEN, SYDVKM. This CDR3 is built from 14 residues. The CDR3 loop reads CATTLRQGGYGYTF. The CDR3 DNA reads TGTGCCACTACCCTCAGACAGGGGGGATATGGCTACACCTTC.

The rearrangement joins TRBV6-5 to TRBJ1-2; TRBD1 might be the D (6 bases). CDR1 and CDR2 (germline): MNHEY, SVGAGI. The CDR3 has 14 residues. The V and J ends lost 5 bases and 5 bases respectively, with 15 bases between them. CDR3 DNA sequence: TGTGCCAGCAGTCCCGTCGGAGGGGGATATGGCTACACCTTC. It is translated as CASSPVGGGYGYTF.

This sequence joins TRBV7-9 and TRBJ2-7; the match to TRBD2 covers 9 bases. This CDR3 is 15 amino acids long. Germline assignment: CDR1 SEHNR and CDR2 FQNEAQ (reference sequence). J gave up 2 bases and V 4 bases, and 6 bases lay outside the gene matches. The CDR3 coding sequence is TGTGCCAGCAGCTCCCAGCGGGGGGCCCCCTACGAGCAGTACTTC. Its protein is CASSSQRGAPYEQYF. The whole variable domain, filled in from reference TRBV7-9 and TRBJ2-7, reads DTGVSQNPRHKITKRGQNVTFRCDPISEHNRLYWYRQTLGQGPEFLTYFQNEAQLEKSRLLSDRFSAERPKGSFSTLEIQRTEQGDSAMYLCASSSQRGAPYEQYFGPGTRLTVT.

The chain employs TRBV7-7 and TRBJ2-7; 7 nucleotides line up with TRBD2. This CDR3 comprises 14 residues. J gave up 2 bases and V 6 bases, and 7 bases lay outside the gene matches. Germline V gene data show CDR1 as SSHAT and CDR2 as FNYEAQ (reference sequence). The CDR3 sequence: CASSQRDNPYEQYF. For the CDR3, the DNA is TGTGCCAGCAGTCAGCGGGATAATCCCTACGAGCAGTACTTC. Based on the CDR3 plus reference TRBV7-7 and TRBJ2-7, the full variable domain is GAGVSQSPRYKVTKRGQDVTLRCDPISSHATLYWYQQALGQGPEFLTYFNYEAQPDKSGLPSDRFSAERPEGSISTLTIQRTEQRDSAMYRCASSQRDNPYEQYFGPGTRLTVT.

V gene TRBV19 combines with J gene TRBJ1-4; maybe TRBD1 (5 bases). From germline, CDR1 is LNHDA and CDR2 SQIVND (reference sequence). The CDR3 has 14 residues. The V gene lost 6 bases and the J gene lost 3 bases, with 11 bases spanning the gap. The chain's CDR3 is CASRKDISNEKLFF. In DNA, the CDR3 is TGTGCCAGTAGGAAGGACATCTCTAATGAAAAACTGTTTTTT.

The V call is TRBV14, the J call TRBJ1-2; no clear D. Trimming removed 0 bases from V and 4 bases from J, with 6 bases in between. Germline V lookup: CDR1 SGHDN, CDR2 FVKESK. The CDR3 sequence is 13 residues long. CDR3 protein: CASSQDGRYGYTF. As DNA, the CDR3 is TGTGCCAGCAGCCAAGATGGGCGCTATGGCTACACCTTC. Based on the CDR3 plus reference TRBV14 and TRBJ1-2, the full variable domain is EAGVTQFPSHSVIEKGQTVTLRCDPISGHDNLYWYRRVMGKEIKFLLHFVKESKQDESGMPNNRFLAERTGGTYSTLKVQPAELEDSGVYFCASSQDGRYGYTFGSGTRLTVV.

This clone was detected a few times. This CDR3 reads CTSSPIDRPSNYGYTF. CDR3 bases: TGCACCAGCAGCCCTATCGACAGGCCCTCTAACTATGGCTACACCTTC. The chain recombines TRBV1 with TRBJ1-2; TRBD1, the table's D call, was not compared with the DNA. TRBV1 corresponds to a pseudogene. The CDR3 loop spans 16 amino acids.

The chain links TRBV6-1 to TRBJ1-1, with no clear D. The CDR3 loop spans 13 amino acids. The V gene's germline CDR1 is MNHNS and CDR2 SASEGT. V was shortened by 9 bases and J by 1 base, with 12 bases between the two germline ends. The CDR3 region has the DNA TGTGCCAGTATGATTCTGGGGAACACTGAAGCTTTCTTT. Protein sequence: CASMILGNTEAFF.

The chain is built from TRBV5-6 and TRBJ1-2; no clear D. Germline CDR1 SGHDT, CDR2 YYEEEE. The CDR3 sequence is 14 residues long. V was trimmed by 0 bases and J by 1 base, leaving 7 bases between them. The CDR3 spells CASSLGGNNYGYTF. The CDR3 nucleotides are TGTGCCAGCAGCTTGGGTGGGAATAACTATGGCTACACCTTC.

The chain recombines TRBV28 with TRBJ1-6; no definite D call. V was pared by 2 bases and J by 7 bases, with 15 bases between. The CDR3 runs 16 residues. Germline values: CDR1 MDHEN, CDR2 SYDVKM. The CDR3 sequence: CASSLDAGGPNSPLHF. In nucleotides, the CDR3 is TGTGCCAGCAGTTTAGATGCGGGAGGCCCAAATTCACCCCTCCACTTT.

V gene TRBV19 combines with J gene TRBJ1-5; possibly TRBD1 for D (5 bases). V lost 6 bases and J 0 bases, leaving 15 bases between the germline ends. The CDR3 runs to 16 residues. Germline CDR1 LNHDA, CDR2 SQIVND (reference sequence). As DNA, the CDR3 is TGTGCCAGTAGCGCCGGGACCTGGGGTAGCAATCAGCCCCAGCATTTT. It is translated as CASSAGTWGSNQPQHF.

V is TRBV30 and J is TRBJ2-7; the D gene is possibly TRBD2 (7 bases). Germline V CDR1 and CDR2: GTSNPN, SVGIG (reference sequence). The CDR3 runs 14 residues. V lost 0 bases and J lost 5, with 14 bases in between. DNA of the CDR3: TGTGCCTGGAGTGTAGGGGGGGCGTCCCACGAGCAGTACTTC. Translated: CAWSVGGASHEQYF.

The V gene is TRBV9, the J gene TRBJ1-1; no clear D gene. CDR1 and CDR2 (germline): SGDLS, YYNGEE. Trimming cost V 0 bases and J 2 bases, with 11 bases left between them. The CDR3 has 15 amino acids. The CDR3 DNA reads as TGTGCCAGCAGCGTAGGGACGGTTGGCAACACTGAAGCTTTCTTT. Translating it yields CASSVGTVGNTEAFF.

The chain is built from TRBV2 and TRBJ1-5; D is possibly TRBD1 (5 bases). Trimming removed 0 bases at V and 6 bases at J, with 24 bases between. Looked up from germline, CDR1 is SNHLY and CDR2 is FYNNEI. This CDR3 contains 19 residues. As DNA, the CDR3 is TGTGCCAGCAGTGAAGCGCGCCTCTACAGGCCCTTATACTTTCAGCCCCAGCATTTT. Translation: CASSEARLYRPLYFQPQHF.

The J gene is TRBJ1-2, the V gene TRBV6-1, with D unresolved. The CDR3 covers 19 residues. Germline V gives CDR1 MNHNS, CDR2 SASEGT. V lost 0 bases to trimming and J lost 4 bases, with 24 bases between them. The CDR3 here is CASSEALRVFGNPSYGYTF. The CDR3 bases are TGTGCCAGCAGTGAAGCGCTTAGGGTTTTTGGAAACCCATCCTATGGCTACACCTTC.

The CDR3 bases are TGCGCCAGCAGTGAGCCGGGACTAGCGGGAGTAGGGGAGCAGTACTTC. It yields the protein CASSEPGLAGVGEQYF. The chain employs TRBV10-2 and TRBJ2-7, with TRBD2 identical over 14 bases. CDR1 WSHSY and CDR2 SAAADI come from the germline V gene. The CDR3 runs to 16 residues. Germline trimming cut 2 bases from V and 7 bases from J; bases unmatched to any gene: 7.

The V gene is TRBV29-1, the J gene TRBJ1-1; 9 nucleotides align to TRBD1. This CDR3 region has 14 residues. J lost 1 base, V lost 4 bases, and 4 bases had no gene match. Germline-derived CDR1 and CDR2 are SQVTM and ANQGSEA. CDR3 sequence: CSVAPTGGNTEAFF. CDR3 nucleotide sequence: TGCAGCGTTGCACCGACAGGGGGGAACACTGAAGCTTTCTTT.

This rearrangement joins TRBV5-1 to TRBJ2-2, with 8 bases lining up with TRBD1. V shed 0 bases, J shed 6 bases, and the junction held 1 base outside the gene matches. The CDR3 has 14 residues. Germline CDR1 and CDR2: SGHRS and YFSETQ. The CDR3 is CASSLGTGPGELFF. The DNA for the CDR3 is TGCGCCAGCAGCTTGGGGACAGGGCCCGGGGAGCTGTTTTTT. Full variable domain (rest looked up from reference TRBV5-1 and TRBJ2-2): KAGVTQTPRYLIKTRGQQVTLSCSPISGHRSVSWYQQTPGQGLQFLFEYFSETQRNKGNFPGRFSGRQFSNSRSEMNVSTLELGDSALYLCASSLGTGPGELFFGEGSRLTVL.

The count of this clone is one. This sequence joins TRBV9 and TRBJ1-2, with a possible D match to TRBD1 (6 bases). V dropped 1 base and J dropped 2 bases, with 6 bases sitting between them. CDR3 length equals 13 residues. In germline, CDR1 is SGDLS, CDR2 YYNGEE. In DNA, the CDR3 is TGTGCCAGCAGCGTAACAGGGAACTATGGCTACACCTTC. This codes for CASSVTGNYGYTF.

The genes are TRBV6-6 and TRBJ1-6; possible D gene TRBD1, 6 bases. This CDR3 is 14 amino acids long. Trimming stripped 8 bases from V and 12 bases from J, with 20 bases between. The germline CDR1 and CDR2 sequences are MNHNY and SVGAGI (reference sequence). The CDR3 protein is CASGVGYGGLPLHF. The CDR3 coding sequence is TGTGCCAGCGGAGTCGGGTACGGGGGGCTACCCCTCCACTTT.

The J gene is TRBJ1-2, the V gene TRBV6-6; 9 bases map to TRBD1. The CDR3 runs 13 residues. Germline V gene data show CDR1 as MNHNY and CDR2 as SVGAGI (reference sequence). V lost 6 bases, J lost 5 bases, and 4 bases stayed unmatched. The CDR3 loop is CASRGTGSYGYTF. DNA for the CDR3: TGTGCCAGCAGGGGGACAGGGTCATATGGCTACACCTTC.

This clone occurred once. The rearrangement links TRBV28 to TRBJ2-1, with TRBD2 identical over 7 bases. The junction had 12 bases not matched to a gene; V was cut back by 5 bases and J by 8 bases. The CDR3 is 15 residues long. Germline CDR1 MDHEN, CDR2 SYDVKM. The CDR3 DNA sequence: TGTGCCAGCAGTAAAAGAAGCGGGGCTTTTTATGAGCAGTTCTTC. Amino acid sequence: CASSKRSGAFYEQFF.

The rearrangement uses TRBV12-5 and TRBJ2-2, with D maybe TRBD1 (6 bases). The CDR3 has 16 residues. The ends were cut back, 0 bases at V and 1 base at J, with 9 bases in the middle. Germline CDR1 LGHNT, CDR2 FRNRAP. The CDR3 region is CASGLVLRGNTGELFF. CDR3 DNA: TGTGCTAGTGGTTTGGTACTCAGGGGGAACACCGGGGAGCTGTTTTTT.

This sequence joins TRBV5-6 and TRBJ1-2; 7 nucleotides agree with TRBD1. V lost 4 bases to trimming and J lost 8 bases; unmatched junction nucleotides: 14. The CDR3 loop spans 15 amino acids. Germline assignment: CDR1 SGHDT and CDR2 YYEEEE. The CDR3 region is CASSAAGQAVTGYTF. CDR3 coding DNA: TGTGCCAGCAGCGCCGCTGGACAGGCCGTTACAGGCTACACCTTC.

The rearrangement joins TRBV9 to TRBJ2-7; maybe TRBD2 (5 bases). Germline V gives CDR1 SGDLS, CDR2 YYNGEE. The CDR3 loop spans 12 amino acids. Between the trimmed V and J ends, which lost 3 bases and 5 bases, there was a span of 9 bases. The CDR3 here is CASSALGNEQYF. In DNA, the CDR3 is TGTGCCAGCAGCGCACTAGGGAACGAGCAGTACTTC.

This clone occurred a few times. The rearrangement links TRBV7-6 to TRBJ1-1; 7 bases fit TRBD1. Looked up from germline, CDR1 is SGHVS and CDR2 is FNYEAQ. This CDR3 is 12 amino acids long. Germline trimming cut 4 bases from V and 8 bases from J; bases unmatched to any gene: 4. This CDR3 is CASSSRTGEAFF. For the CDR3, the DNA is TGTGCCAGCAGCTCTAGGACAGGCGAAGCTTTCTTT.

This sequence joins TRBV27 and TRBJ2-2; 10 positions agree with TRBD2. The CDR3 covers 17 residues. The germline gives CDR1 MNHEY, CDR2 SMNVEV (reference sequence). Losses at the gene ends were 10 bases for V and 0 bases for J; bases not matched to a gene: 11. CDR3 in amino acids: CATSFLAGASNTGELFF. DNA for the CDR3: TGTGCCACTTCGTTTCTAGCGGGGGCCTCGAACACCGGGGAGCTGTTTTTT.

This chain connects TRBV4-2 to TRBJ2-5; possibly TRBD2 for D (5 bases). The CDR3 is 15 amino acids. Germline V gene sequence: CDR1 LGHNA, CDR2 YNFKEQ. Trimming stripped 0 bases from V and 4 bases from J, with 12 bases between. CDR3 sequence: CASSQDLSGIETQYF. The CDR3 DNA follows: TGTGCCAGCAGCCAAGATCTCAGCGGAATAGAGACCCAGTACTTC.

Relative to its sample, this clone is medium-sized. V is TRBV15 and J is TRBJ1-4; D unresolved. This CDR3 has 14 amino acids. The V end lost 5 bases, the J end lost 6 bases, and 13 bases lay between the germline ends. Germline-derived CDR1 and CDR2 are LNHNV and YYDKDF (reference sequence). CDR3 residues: CATSGTLGHEKLFF. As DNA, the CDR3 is TGTGCCACCAGCGGCACACTAGGTCATGAAAAACTGTTTTTT.

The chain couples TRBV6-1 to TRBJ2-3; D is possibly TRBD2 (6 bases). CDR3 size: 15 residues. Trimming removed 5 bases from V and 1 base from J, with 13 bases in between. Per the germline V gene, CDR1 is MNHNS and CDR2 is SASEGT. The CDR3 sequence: CASSSGLVGTDTQYF. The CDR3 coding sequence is TGTGCCAGCAGTTCGGGACTGGTGGGCACAGATACGCAGTATTTT.

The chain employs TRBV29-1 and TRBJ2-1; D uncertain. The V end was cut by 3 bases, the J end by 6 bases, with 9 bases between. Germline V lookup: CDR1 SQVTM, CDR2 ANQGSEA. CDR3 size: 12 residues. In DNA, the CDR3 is TGCAGCGTTGACCACGGACCCAATGAGCAGTTCTTC. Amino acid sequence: CSVDHGPNEQFF.